These 32 T cell receptor beta chains were all obtained from the same sample, sequenced in a study of metastatic and nonmetastatic thyroid tumors (dated by TCRdb to between 2020 and 2021). Before undergoing thyroid surgery, none of the patients had been given any kind of treatment. The method was PCR. The listed sequencing device is Illumina HiSeq 4000. TCRdb took the public reads, trimmed them with fastp at Q25, ran MiXCR for clone calling and kept in-frame beta chains. A total of about 20,000 clones appear in this sample, roughly a sixth of them only once. The ten largest clonotypes hold under 11% of the sample. Specimen: tumor tissue. Receptors were obtained from a female donor with papillary thyroid cancer or a benign thyroid nodule (not recorded which). Some clones in this sample may be carry-over from other donors' samples.

This chain uses TRBV12-3 or TRBV12-4 with TRBJ1-3, with D hard to call. This CDR3 has 14 amino acids. V dropped 7 bases and J dropped 0 bases, with 10 bases sitting between them. Here the CDR3 reads CASISPGSGNTIYF. As DNA, the CDR3 is TGTGCCAGCATCTCACCGGGCTCTGGAAACACCATATATTTT.

This clone showed up just a few times. Possible read error: a much larger clone is one base away. The V and J genes are TRBV7-2 and TRBJ2-5; 8 positions match TRBD2. CDR1 is SGHTA and CDR2 is FQGNSA in the germline V gene. The CDR3 covers 17 residues. J was trimmed by 4 bases and V by 1 base; bases with no gene match: 11. The CDR3 bases are TGTGCCAGCAGCTTAGGGTGTCGCGGGAGGATAGGAGAGACCCAGTACTTC. Protein: CASSLGCRGRIGETQYF.

The chain recombines TRBV15 with TRBJ1-5; D might be TRBD1 (6 bases). V lost 2 bases and J lost 5, with 16 bases in between. Per the germline V gene, CDR1 is LNHNV and CDR2 is YYDKDF (reference sequence). This CDR3 spans 16 amino acids. The CDR3 loop is CATSRPGQGKYQPQHF. DNA for the CDR3: TGTGCCACCAGCAGACCGGGGCAGGGGAAGTATCAGCCCCAGCATTTT.

This clone was counted many times. J is TRBJ2-5 and V is TRBV29-1, with D perhaps matching TRBD1 (6 bases). CDR3 length: 15 amino acids. Germline V gene lookup returns CDR1 SQVTM and CDR2 ANQGSEA. V was clipped by 2 bases and J by 0 bases, with 13 bases between them. The CDR3 here is CSVERGSGYQETQYF. The CDR3 DNA sequence: TGCAGCGTTGAAAGGGGGAGCGGTTACCAAGAGACCCAGTACTTC.

At least ten counts were recorded for this clone. V gene TRBV15 combines with J gene TRBJ2-1; the D gene could be TRBD1 or TRBD2 (5 bases each). The germline gives CDR1 LNHNV, CDR2 YYDKDF (reference sequence). This CDR3 region has 16 residues. V shed 4 bases and J shed 0 bases, with 13 bases lying between them. CDR3 nucleotides: TGTGCCACCAGCAATGGGACCTTCAGCTCCTACAATGAGCAGTTCTTC. The encoded protein is CATSNGTFSSYNEQFF. Full variable domain (rest looked up from reference TRBV15 and TRBJ2-1): DAMVIQNPRYQVTQFGKPVTLSCSQTLNHNVMYWYQQKSSQAPKLLFHYYDKDFNNEADTPDNFQSRRPNTSFCFLDIRSPGLGDTAMYLCATSNGTFSSYNEQFFGPGTRLTVL.

CDR3 sequence reads: CASSQGLGGVYEQYF. The CDR3 DNA reads TGTGCCAGCAGCCAAGGTTTAGGGGGCGTATACGAGCAGTACTTC. The chain employs TRBV4-2 and TRBJ2-7; 7 bases align to TRBD1. J was trimmed by 4 bases and V by 1 base; bases with no gene match: 7. CDR1 is LGHNA, CDR2 YNFKEQ, per germline. The CDR3 is 15 amino acids.

This clone appeared many times. This chain connects TRBV28 to TRBJ2-2, with D possibly matching TRBD2 (6 bases). The germline gives CDR1 MDHEN, CDR2 SYDVKM. The CDR3 covers 14 residues. Trimming removed 3 bases at V and 5 bases at J, with 10 bases between. The CDR3 nucleotides read TGTGCCAGCAGTTTGGGGCGGGGAACCGGGGAGCTGTTTTTT. It translates to CASSLGRGTGELFF.

This clone turned up a few times. A clone one base away is much larger, so this may be a read error. The genes are TRBV28 and TRBJ2-1; possible D gene TRBD2, 5 bases. Germline CDR1 MDHEN, CDR2 SYDVKM. CDR3 size: 15 residues. V lost 10 bases and J lost 8, with 24 bases in between. The CDR3 protein is CAITPPVLGVDEQFF. DNA for the CDR3: TGTGCCATTACCCCTCCGGTACTAGGAGTAGATGAGCAGTTCTTC.

Concerning this clone itself: At one end the junction does not follow the germline gene, possibly because of a read error. This chain connects TRBV20-1 to TRBJ2-7, with no clear D. Looked up from germline, CDR1 is DFQATT and CDR2 is SNEGSKA (reference sequence). There are 14 residues in the CDR3. Here the CDR3 DNA reads TGCAGTGCTAGAGTTGAGCTGGCTCCCTACGAGCACTACTTC. Translated: CSARVELAPYEHYF.

This clone appeared a few times. At one end the junction does not follow the germline gene, possibly because of a read error. The chain is built from TRBV27 and TRBJ2-3; D unclear. Germline V lookup: CDR1 MNHEY, CDR2 SMNVEV (reference sequence). CDR3 size: 14 residues. CDR3 coding DNA: TGTGCCAGCATTTTAGAACGTGGTGGAGATACGCAGTATTTT. This gives the protein CASILERGGDTQYF.

In the case of this clone: A read error may be the cause here, since a much bigger clone is one base away. This chain uses TRBV20-1 with TRBJ2-1; 16 nucleotides line up with TRBD2. V lost 5 bases to trimming and J lost 7 bases; unmatched junction nucleotides: 8. This CDR3 contains 16 residues. The germline gives CDR1 DFQATT, CDR2 SNEGSKA (reference sequence). The CDR3 nucleotides are TGCAGTGCTGGGGGGACTAGCGGGAGGGCCGTTAATGAGCAGTTCTTC. Translating gives CSAGGTSGRAVNEQFF.

The rearrangement links TRBV11-2 to TRBJ2-1; TRBD2 agrees at 11 bases. The length of the CDR3 is 18 residues. With 7 bases clipped from V and 7 bases from J, the junction kept 18 bases outside the gene matches. Germline CDR1 and CDR2: SGHAT and FQNNGV. The CDR3 loop reads CASILGRSTSGSWNEQFF. DNA for the CDR3: TGTGCCAGCATCTTGGGGCGTTCTACTAGCGGGAGCTGGAATGAGCAGTTCTTC.

In the case of this clone: At one boundary the junction diverges from the germline segment, which might be a read error. The chain links TRBV6-1 to TRBJ1-5; TRBD1 matches at 7 bases. The CDR3 is made up of 14 amino acids. CDR1 is MNHNS and CDR2 is SASEGT in the germline V gene. The CDR3 here is CATTGQVSNKPQHF. CDR3 DNA: TGTGCCACTACAGGACAGGTTAGCAATAAGCCCCAGCATTTT.

This clone was counted many times. The V gene is TRBV5-5, the J gene TRBJ2-7, with D perhaps given as TRBD1 or TRBD2 (5 bases each). Germline values: CDR1 SGHKS, CDR2 YYEKEE (reference sequence). V lost 1 base to trimming and J lost 0 bases, with 20 bases between them. The CDR3 runs 18 residues. CDR3 nucleotides: TGTGCCAGCAGCTTGTTTAAACCCTGGACGGGACCCTCCTACGAGCAGTACTTC. This encodes CASSLFKPWTGPSYEQYF.

There are many counts of this clone. The gene calls are TRBV14 and TRBJ1-2; D not resolved. CDR1 SGHDN and CDR2 FVKESK come from the germline V gene. V lost 2 bases and J 8 bases, leaving 15 bases between the germline ends. This CDR3 contains 14 residues. The DNA of the CDR3 is TGTGCCAGCAGCCAAAACCGGGTTCTAGGAGGCTACACCTTC. This translates into CASSQNRVLGGYTF.

This clone was detected a few times. This may come from a read error, since a much larger clone is one base off. CDR3 coding DNA: TGTGCCAACAGTTCGGGGGGAAAACTGTTTTTT. Amino acids: CANSSGGKLFF. The chain recombines TRBV27 with TRBJ1-4; D may be TRBD1 (5 bases). Germline V gene lookup returns CDR1 MNHEY and CDR2 SMNVEV (reference sequence). The CDR3 contains 11 residues.

This clone has ten or more counts. This chain links TRBV18 with TRBJ2-5; 7 nucleotides align to TRBD1. This CDR3 has 15 amino acids. Germline-derived CDR1 and CDR2 are KGHSH and LQKENI. After removal of 5 bases from V and 6 bases from J, the junction contained 12 bases not matched to a gene. The CDR3, as DNA: TGTGCCAGCTCAAAAGATCAGGGGGATAGGAAGACCCAGTACTTC. Its translation: CASSKDQGDRKTQYF.

For this clone: A read error may explain this, as a much larger clone is one base away. The gene calls are TRBV20-1 and TRBJ2-7; D is unresolved. Germline V gives CDR1 DFQATT, CDR2 SNEGSKA (reference sequence). Trimming shortened V by 6 bases and J by 7 bases, and 13 bases separated the two germline ends. The CDR3 runs to 11 residues. Written as DNA, the CDR3 is TGCAGTGCAAGCCCTAACGGAGAGCAGTACTTC. Protein: CSASPNGEQYF.

The chain carries TRBV9 and TRBJ1-1; the D gene is possibly TRBD1 (6 bases). This CDR3 is 12 amino acids long. V lost 7 bases and J 1 base, leaving 8 bases between the germline ends. Germline CDR1 SGDLS, CDR2 YYNGEE. The CDR3 sequence: CASGGGNTEAFF. The CDR3 DNA follows: TGTGCCAGCGGAGGGGGGAACACTGAAGCTTTCTTT.

This clone appeared many times. This chain connects TRBV7-9 to TRBJ1-6; no firm D call. In germline, CDR1 is SEHNR, CDR2 FQNEAQ (reference sequence). V lost 5 bases, J lost 3 bases, and 14 bases lay in between. CDR3 length: 16 amino acids. The CDR3 DNA follows: TGTGCCAGCAGCACCAGCGGCGGCTTCTATAATTCACCCCTCCACTTT. Translating it yields CASSTSGGFYNSPLHF.

Comments on this clone: Relative to the germline gene, one junction end is altered; a read error may explain this. V gene TRBV7-9 combines with J gene TRBJ1-2, with 7 bases lining up with TRBD1. Per the germline V gene, CDR1 is SEHNR and CDR2 is FQNEAQ (reference sequence). The CDR3 is 12 residues long. The CDR3 DNA reads TGTGCCAGCAGCTTAGGACAGGGTGGCCACACCTTT. Protein product: CASSLGQGGHTF. Complete variable domain (other parts from reference TRBV7-9 and TRBJ1-2): DTGVSQNPRHKITKRGQNVTFRCDPISEHNRLYWYRQTLGQGPEFLTYFQNEAQLEKSRLLSDRFSAERPKGSFSTLEIQRTEQGDSAMYLCASSLGQGGHTFGSGTRLTVV.

This clone was detected many times. The CDR3, as DNA: TGCGCCAGCAGCTTGTCTCCAGCTAACTATGGCTACACCTTC. The encoded protein is CASSLSPANYGYTF. This chain uses TRBV5-1 with TRBJ1-2; no clear D gene. This CDR3 is built from 14 residues. The germline V and J ends were trimmed by 1 base and 0 bases, with 7 bases remaining between them. Germline CDR1 is SGHRS and CDR2 is YFSETQ.

The chain couples TRBV6-4 to TRBJ2-1, with D maybe TRBD1 (6 bases). Germline V gene lookup returns CDR1 MRHNA and CDR2 SNTAGT. The CDR3 runs 20 residues. Trimming took off 8 bases at V and 2 bases at J, with 31 bases between the two ends. The CDR3 sequence is CASLGTTSPVEGRPYNEQFF. The DNA of the CDR3 is TGTGCCAGCCTCGGGACAACGTCCCCAGTAGAGGGACGACCCTACAATGAGCAGTTCTTC.

This clone was counted many times. The chain carries TRBV7-9 and TRBJ1-1; D is uncertain. The CDR3 extends over 12 amino acids. V gave up 5 bases and J gave up 5 bases, with 9 bases separating them. Per germline, CDR1 SEHNR and CDR2 FQNEAQ (reference sequence). CDR3 protein: CASSQYGTEAFF. Here the CDR3 DNA reads TGTGCCAGCAGCCAATACGGGACTGAAGCTTTCTTT. Full variable domain (missing parts from reference TRBV7-9 and TRBJ1-1): DTGVSQNPRHKITKRGQNVTFRCDPISEHNRLYWYRQTLGQGPEFLTYFQNEAQLEKSRLLSDRFSAERPKGSFSTLEIQRTEQGDSAMYLCASSQYGTEAFFGQGTRLTVV.

Concerning this clone: This may stem from a read error, because a much larger clone lies one nucleotide away. The gene calls are TRBV27 and TRBJ2-3, with D hard to call. Trimming shortened V by 10 bases and J by 7 bases, and 9 bases separated the two germline ends. The CDR3 has 10 residues. Germline V gene lookup returns CDR1 MNHEY and CDR2 SMNVEV (reference sequence). The CDR3: CAIGWYTQYF. CDR3 nucleotides: TGTGCCATCGGTTGGTATACGCAGTATTTT.

The rearrangement uses TRBV11-2 and TRBJ2-5; 7 bases line up with TRBD2. CDR1 SGHAT and CDR2 FQNNGV come from the germline V gene. The CDR3 totals 18 residues. Germline trimming cut 0 bases from V and 1 base from J; bases unmatched to any gene: 11. The CDR3 DNA is TGTGCCAGCAGCTTAGAAACTAGTTGGGGGGGTTTCCAAGAGACCCAGTACTTC. It codes for CASSLETSWGGFQETQYF.

This clone was seen at least ten times. This chain uses TRBV29-1 with TRBJ2-1; 8 positions match TRBD2. CDR1 and CDR2 (germline): SQVTM, ANQGSEA. This CDR3 contains 14 residues. J was trimmed by 5 bases and V by 3 bases; bases with no gene match: 6. The CDR3 sequence: CSVDREGLNNEQFF. The CDR3 DNA reads as TGCAGCGTTGACCGGGAGGGCCTCAACAATGAGCAGTTCTTC.

This clone occurred once. V gene TRBV3-1 combines with J gene TRBJ2-5; TRBD2 aligns across 8 bases. Germline V CDR1 and CDR2: LGHDT, YNNKEL (reference sequence). This CDR3 is built from 13 residues. Germline trimming cut 11 bases from V and 10 bases from J; bases unmatched to any gene: 15. The CDR3 loop reads CAVTSASPTGQYF. For the CDR3, the DNA is TGTGCCGTGACTAGCGCGAGTCCCACGGGCCAGTACTTC.

This clone rates as medium-sized (0.01 to 0.1%). This chain connects TRBV6-1 to TRBJ1-6; 7 nucleotides agree with TRBD1. The CDR3 length is 14 residues. With V trimmed by 5 bases and J by 10 bases, 8 bases remained unmatched. The V gene's germline CDR1 is MNHNS and CDR2 SASEGT. CDR3 DNA: TGTGCCAGCAGTAACCAGGGCAGGGGGTCACCCCTCCACTTT. Translating gives CASSNQGRGSPLHF.

This clone is deemed medium-sized. A junction end diverges from the germline sequence, so it may reflect a read error. The rearrangement uses TRBV6-1 and TRBJ2-7; D not certain. Germline V gene sequence: CDR1 MNHNS, CDR2 SASEGT. The CDR3 extends over 11 amino acids. The CDR3 DNA is TGTGCAAGCACCACGTCCTACGAGCAGTACTTC. Amino acids: CASTTSYEQYF.

This clone has ten or more counts. A clone one base away is much larger, so this may be a read error. The chain joins TRBV29-1 to TRBJ1-2; 7 bases match TRBD1. The V segment lost 4 bases and the J segment 7 bases; nucleotides outside the gene matches: 3. The germline gives CDR1 SQVTM, CDR2 ANQGSEA. The CDR3 is 11 amino acids. CDR3: CSVGDRVGYTF. The DNA for the CDR3 is TGCAGCGTTGGAGACAGGGTTGGCTACACCTTC.

This clone occurred many times. The chain joins TRBV19 to TRBJ2-3, with 7 bases aligning to TRBD2. CDR3 length: 17 residues. J gave up 1 base and V 0 bases, and 7 bases lay outside the gene matches. Germline CDR1 reads LNHDA; CDR2 reads SQIVND (reference sequence). In DNA form, the CDR3 reads TGTGCCAGTAGTATAGATCAGGGAGGGTCGGGCACAGATACGCAGTATTTT. It is translated as CASSIDQGGSGTDTQYF.